The entry below gives a single T cell receptor beta chain sequence along with its context. Its antigen is not known. Sequencing used immunoSEQ multiplex PCR; TCRdb keeps in-frame clones, though not all of them. The sample lists roughly 20,000 clones; 85% to 90% were seen once. Germline assignment: CDR1 SGHRS and CDR2 YFSETQ. V shed 4 bases and J shed 2 bases, with 14 bases lying between them. The CDR3 extends over 15 amino acids. The record originates from a study of T cells in localized non-small cell lung cancer. Whole-study results and caveats: Uninvolved nearby lung showed the greatest T cell clonality, exceeding that found in tumor. In adjacent lung appeared a median around 55 of the top 100 tumor clones.

The sequence was collected from an older male donor with stage I lung adenocarcinoma. The rearrangement joins TRBV5-1 to TRBJ2-3; possible D gene TRBD1, 5 bases. The source material was peripheral blood, sampled before any cancer treatment. The CDR3 reads CASSSDRIATDTQYF. The CDR3 nucleotides are TGCGCCAGCAGCAGCGACAGAATAGCCACAGATACGCAGTATTTT.